These 5 T cell receptor beta chains came from one sample sequenced in a study of T cells after yellow fever vaccination. TCRdb redid the calling of the 5' RACE reads with MiXCR, one entry per CDR3 protein. In the table there are approximately 550,000 distinct CDR3 sequences, 15% to 20% of which are singletons. This material consisted of PBMCs, taken 15 days after the yellow fever booster vaccination. Receptors were obtained from a man younger than 45 who received the YFV17D yellow fever vaccine.

This rearrangement joins TRBV10-3 to TRBJ2-3, with 15 bases matching TRBD2. Trimming took 4 bases from V and 1 from J; bases not matched to a gene: 9. CDR3 length: 19 residues. Germline assignment: CDR1 ENHRY and CDR2 SYGVKD. CDR3 amino acids: CAISVGLAGGILRTDTQYF. CDR3 in DNA: TGTGCCATCAGTGTGGGACTAGCGGGAGGAATATTGCGCACAGATACGCAGTATTTT.

The chain carries TRBV20-1 and TRBJ1-1, with 7 bases lining up with TRBD1. The germline V gene encodes CDR1 DFQATT and CDR2 SNEGSKA (reference sequence). The V gene end was trimmed by 2 bases and the J gene end by 4 bases; junction bases not matched to a gene: 7. This CDR3 has 14 amino acids. This CDR3 reads CSARSGGLGTEAFF. The CDR3 nucleotides read TGCAGTGCTAGATCAGGGGGTTTGGGCACTGAAGCTTTCTTT.

The rearrangement uses TRBV19 and TRBJ2-7, with a tentative D call TRBD1 (6 bases). The CDR3 has 15 residues. Trimming cost V 6 bases and J 3 bases, with 18 bases left between them. Germline assignment: CDR1 LNHDA and CDR2 SQIVND (reference sequence). CDR3 coding DNA: TGTGCCAGTAGCCTCGGGACAACAGAGTTCTACGAGCAGTACTTC. Protein product: CASSLGTTEFYEQYF.

The rearrangement joins TRBV20-1 to TRBJ2-7, with 10 bases aligning to TRBD1. The ends lost 0 bases at V and 3 bases at J; junction bases unmatched: 5. CDR3 length: 15 amino acids. Looked up from germline, CDR1 is DFQATT and CDR2 is SNEGSKA (reference sequence). The DNA of the CDR3 is TGCAGTGCTAGAGATCGGGGACAGGGGTTCTACGAGCAGTACTTC. Translated, it gives CSARDRGQGFYEQYF.

The chain uses TRBV11-2 and TRBJ2-4; 9 bases map to TRBD2. V lost 5 bases and J lost 9; bases outside the gene matches: 11. The germline gives CDR1 SGHAT, CDR2 FQNNGV. CDR3 length equals 15 residues. The CDR3 sequence is CASSRTIAGEGIQYF. CDR3 in DNA: TGTGCCAGCAGCCGAACCATAGCGGGAGAAGGCATTCAGTACTTC.